This entry describes one T cell receptor (beta chain). TCRdb keeps only in-frame clones here, not all; method: immunoSEQ multiplex PCR. The sample includes 150,000 to 200,000 clones, almost 90% of them seen just once. This sample is drawn from a study of control samples from healthy donors and cancer patients. This CDR3 is built from 13 residues. Trimming took 8 bases from V and 5 from J, leaving 15 bases between them. Germline V gene sequence: CDR1 MNHEY, CDR2 SVGAGI. This TCR came from a woman between 45 and 65 years old in good health. The chain couples TRBV6-5 to TRBJ2-5; D might be TRBD1 or TRBD2, each matching 5 bases. Sequencing was performed on blood. DNA for the CDR3: TGTGCCAGCGAGACGGGACCCCACGAGACCCAGTACTTC. It is translated as CASETGPHETQYF.